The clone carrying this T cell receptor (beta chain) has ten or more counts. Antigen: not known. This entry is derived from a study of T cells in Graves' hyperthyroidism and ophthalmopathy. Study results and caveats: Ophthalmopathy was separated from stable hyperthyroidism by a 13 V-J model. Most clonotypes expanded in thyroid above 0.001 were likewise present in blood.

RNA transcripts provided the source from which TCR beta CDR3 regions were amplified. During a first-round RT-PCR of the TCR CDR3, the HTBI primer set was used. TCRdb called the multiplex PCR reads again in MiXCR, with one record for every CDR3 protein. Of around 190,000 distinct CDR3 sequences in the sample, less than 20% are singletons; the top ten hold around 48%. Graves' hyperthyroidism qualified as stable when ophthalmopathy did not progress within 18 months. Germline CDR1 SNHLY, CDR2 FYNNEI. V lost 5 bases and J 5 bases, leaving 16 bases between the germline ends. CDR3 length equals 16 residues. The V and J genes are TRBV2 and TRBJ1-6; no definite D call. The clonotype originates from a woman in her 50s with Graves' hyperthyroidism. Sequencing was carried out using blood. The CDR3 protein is CASSFPPQANNSPLHF. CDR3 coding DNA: TGTGCCAGCAGTTTTCCGCCGCAGGCGAATAATTCACCCCTCCACTTT.